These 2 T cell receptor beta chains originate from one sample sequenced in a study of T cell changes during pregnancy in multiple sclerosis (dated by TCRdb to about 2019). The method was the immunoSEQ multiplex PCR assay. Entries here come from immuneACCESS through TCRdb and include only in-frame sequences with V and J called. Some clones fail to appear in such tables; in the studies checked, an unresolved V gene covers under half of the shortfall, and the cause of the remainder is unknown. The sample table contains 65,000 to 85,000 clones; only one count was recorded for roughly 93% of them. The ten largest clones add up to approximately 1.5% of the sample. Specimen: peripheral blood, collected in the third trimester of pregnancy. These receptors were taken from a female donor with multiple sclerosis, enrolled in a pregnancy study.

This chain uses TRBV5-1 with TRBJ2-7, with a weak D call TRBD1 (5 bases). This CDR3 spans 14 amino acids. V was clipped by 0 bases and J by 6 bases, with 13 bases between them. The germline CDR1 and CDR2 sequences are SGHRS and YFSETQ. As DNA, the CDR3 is TGCGCCAGCAGCTTGGTTGCAGGGCCCCGCGAGCAGTACTTC. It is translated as CASSLVAGPREQYF. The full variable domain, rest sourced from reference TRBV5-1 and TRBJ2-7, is KAGVTQTPRYLIKTRGQQVTLSCSPISGHRSVSWYQQTPGQGLQFLFEYFSETQRNKGNFPGRFSGRQFSNSRSEMNVSTLELGDSALYLCASSLVAGPREQYFGPGTRLTVT.

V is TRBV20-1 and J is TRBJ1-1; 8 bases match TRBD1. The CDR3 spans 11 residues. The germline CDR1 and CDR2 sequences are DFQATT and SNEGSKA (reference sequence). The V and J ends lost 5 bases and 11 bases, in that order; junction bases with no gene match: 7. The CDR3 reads CSAQTGARAFF. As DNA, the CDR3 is TGCAGTGCTCAGACAGGGGCGCGGGCTTTCTTT.